A selection of T cell receptor beta chains follows, all from one sample in a study of T cells after yellow fever vaccination. MiXCR was run by TCRdb on the 5' RACE reads, yielding one entry per CDR3 protein. The sample shows about 400,000 distinct CDR3 sequences, around 6.4% of them seen only once. The specimen was PBMCs, collected 5 days after the yellow fever booster vaccination. The receptors derive from a man aged 25 to 45 who received the YFV17D yellow fever vaccine. CDR3s include the opening cysteine and the closing phenylalanine or tryptophan. The order of the fields is V gene, J gene, D gene, clone size, CDR3 length, CDR3 protein, CDR3 DNA. D genes are given only for firm matches. Clone size appears in some rows only: once, few, many, or a class for an expanded clone.

TRBV6-2/TRBV6-3,TRBJ2-7,TRBD2,few,14,CASNSLAGVSEQYF,TGTGCCAGCAATTCACTAGCGGGAGTTTCCGAGCAGTACTTC
TRBV7-2,TRBJ2-5,.,many,15,CASSRTRGAQETQYF,TGTGCCAGCAGCCGGACCCGCGGGGCGCAAGAGACCCAGTACTTC
TRBV6-2/TRBV6-3,TRBJ2-7,.,.,11,CASTKGSEQYF,TGTGCCAGCACGAAGGGTTCCGAGCAGTACTTC
TRBV12-3/TRBV12-4,TRBJ2-3,TRBD2,.,15,CASSIKGTFSGRGDF,TGTGCCAGCAGTATTAAAGGAACCTTTAGCGGGAGAGGTGATTTT
TRBV6-1,TRBJ2-1,TRBD2,few,14,CASKRAGGRNEQFF,TGTGCCAGCAAAAGAGCGGGAGGGCGAAATGAGCAGTTCTTC
TRBV20-1,TRBJ1-6,.,.,13,CSARQGRDSPLHF,TGCAGTGCTAGACAGGGGAGGGATTCACCCCTCCACTTT
TRBV29-1,TRBJ2-7,.,.,15,CSVEEGYRTNYEQYF,TGCAGCGTTGAAGAGGGCTATCGGACGAATTACGAGCAGTACTTC
TRBV5-1,TRBJ2-1,.,many,13,CASSESQGGEQFF,TGCGCCAGCAGCGAATCACAGGGAGGTGAGCAGTTCTTC
TRBV20-1,TRBJ2-1,TRBD2,few,14,CSATGLAGVNEQFF,TGCAGTGCTACAGGACTAGCGGGAGTGAATGAGCAGTTCTTC
TRBV20-1,TRBJ2-2,TRBD2,.,16,CSARGMSGRVTGELFF,TGCAGTGCTCGGGGAATGAGCGGGAGGGTCACCGGGGAGCTGTTTTTT
TRBV6-2/TRBV6-3,TRBJ2-2,.,many,11,CASSRGGELFF,TGTGCCTCAAGTCGAGGCGGGGAGCTGTTTTTT
TRBV12-3/TRBV12-4,TRBJ1-3,.,few,15,CASSLRANPGNTIYF,TGTGCCAGCAGTTTACGGGCAAACCCGGGGAACACCATATATTTT
TRBV12-3/TRBV12-4,TRBJ1-5,.,.,15,CASSRDGNSNQPQHF,TGTGCCAGCAGCCGGGACGGAAATAGCAATCAGCCCCAGCATTTT
TRBV27,TRBJ2-7,TRBD2,few,15,CASSLSPGTTYEQYF,TGTGCCAGCAGTTTATCGCCCGGGACTACCTACGAGCAGTACTTC
TRBV18,TRBJ2-1,TRBD2,few,21,CASSPGTSVRLPPVTRNEQFF,TGTGCCAGCTCACCCGGGACTAGCGTGAGACTACCGCCTGTTACCCGCAATGAGCAGTTCTTC
TRBV14,TRBJ2-1,.,few,11,CASSQWYEQFF,TGTGCCAGCAGCCAATGGTATGAGCAGTTCTTC
TRBV6-5,TRBJ2-7,.,few,15,CASVISGTDSYEQYF,TGTGCCAGCGTTATATCCGGGACTGACTCCTACGAGCAGTACTTC
TRBV10-1,TRBJ1-3,.,few,14,CASPPPPDTSTIYF,TGCGCCAGCCCGCCTCCCCCGGATACGAGCACCATATATTTT
TRBV5-1,TRBJ2-3,.,few,16,CASSLLAGYPTDTQYF,TGCGCCAGCAGCTTGTTGGCTGGGTACCCCACAGATACGCAGTATTTT
TRBV6-2/TRBV6-3,TRBJ2-1,TRBD2,medium-sized,15,CASKPQRDYYNEQFF,TGTGCCAGCAAACCCCAGCGGGACTACTACAATGAGCAGTTCTTC
TRBV10-3,TRBJ1-4,.,.,13,CAISEMLNEKLFF,TGTGCCATCAGTGAGATGCTTAATGAAAAACTGTTTTTT
TRBV7-9,TRBJ2-5,.,many,14,CASSLVGGSETQYF,TGTGCCAGCAGCTTAGTAGGAGGCAGCGAGACCCAGTACTTC
TRBV27,TRBJ2-1,.,.,12,CASSPSSSEQFF,TGTGCCAGCAGTCCGAGTAGCAGTGAGCAGTTCTTC
TRBV7-2,TRBJ2-7,.,many,16,CASSLLPPLMKYEQYF,TGTGCCAGCAGCTTACTCCCCCCCCTAATGAAGTACGAGCAGTACTTC
TRBV5-5,TRBJ2-1,.,many,12,CASSFGAFEQFF,TGTGCCAGCAGCTTCGGAGCGTTTGAGCAGTTCTTC
TRBV28,TRBJ2-3,.,many,16,CASNGPREDSTDTQYF,TGTGCCAGCAATGGCCCTCGAGAGGACAGCACAGATACGCAGTATTTT
TRBV12-3/TRBV12-4,TRBJ2-3,TRBD2,many,11,CASSGLVPQYF,TGTGCCAGCAGCGGACTAGTTCCGCAGTATTTT
TRBV14,TRBJ2-7,.,many,13,CASSPRGLYEQYF,TGTGCCAGCAGCCCTCGGGGTCTCTACGAGCAGTACTTC
TRBV12-3/TRBV12-4,TRBJ2-5,TRBD1,.,16,CASRTGTGARSETQYF,TGTGCCAGCAGGACCGGGACAGGGGCCCGTAGTGAGACCCAGTACTTC
TRBV14,TRBJ2-7,.,.,18,CASSQDHASWEGSYEQYF,TGTGCCAGCAGCCAAGATCACGCCTCATGGGAAGGCTCCTACGAGCAGTACTTC
TRBV6-5,TRBJ1-1,.,many,14,CASSYGQGHTEAFF,TGTGCCAGCAGTTACGGGCAGGGGCACACTGAAGCTTTCTTT
TRBV20-1,TRBJ1-5,.,many,15,CSARNQRQLGQPQHF,TGCAGTGCTAGAAATCAGAGACAGTTGGGACAGCCCCAGCATTTT
TRBV6-1,TRBJ2-4,TRBD1,.,16,CASSVTGVFAKNIQYF,TGTGCCAGCAGTGTGACAGGGGTGTTCGCCAAAAACATTCAGTACTTC
TRBV5-1,TRBJ1-4,TRBD1,.,15,CASSFWTGVNEKLFF,TGCGCCAGCAGCTTCTGGACAGGGGTTAATGAAAAACTGTTTTTT
TRBV5-6,TRBJ2-3,.,few,15,CASSLSAGGTDTQYF,TGTGCCAGCAGCTTGTCAGCAGGGGGGACAGATACGCAGTATTTT
TRBV9,TRBJ2-5,TRBD2,many,17,CASSPTSGLAGGETQYF,TGTGCCAGCAGCCCCACATCCGGACTAGCGGGGGGAGAGACCCAGTACTTC
TRBV20-1,TRBJ2-4,.,.,18,CSARVAKERLLAKNIQYF,TGCAGTGCTAGAGTGGCGAAGGAGAGACTACTAGCCAAAAACATTCAGTACTTC
TRBV6-6,TRBJ2-7,.,.,13,CASSYGDTYEQYF,TGTGCCAGCAGTTATGGGGACACCTACGAGCAGTACTTC
TRBV5-1,TRBJ2-2,.,many,14,CASSPQQGTGELFF,TGCGCCAGCAGCCCCCAGCAGGGCACCGGGGAGCTGTTTTTT
TRBV28,TRBJ1-2,.,many,18,CASSTVLLGGADGDGYTF,TGTGCCAGCAGTACCGTGTTGCTCGGAGGCGCGGATGGCGATGGCTACACCTTC
TRBV10-3,TRBJ2-7,TRBD1,few,15,CATTQGLTETYEQYF,TGTGCCACGACACAGGGGCTGACTGAAACCTACGAGCAGTACTTC
TRBV2,TRBJ2-3,.,few,17,CASSVNLPGGSTDTQYF,TGTGCCAGCAGTGTTAATTTACCTGGGGGCAGCACAGATACGCAGTATTTT
TRBV6-2/TRBV6-3,TRBJ2-2,TRBD2,few,16,CASTRSGRTNTGELFF,TGTGCCAGCACCCGGAGCGGGAGGACGAACACCGGGGAGCTGTTTTTT
TRBV20-1,TRBJ2-7,.,few,12,CSALPGEGGQYF,TGCAGTGCCCTCCCAGGGGAGGGGGGGCAGTACTTC
TRBV12-3/TRBV12-4,TRBJ1-2,TRBD1,few,16,CASSLTQQGWHYGYTF,TGTGCCAGCAGTTTGACTCAACAGGGGTGGCACTATGGCTACACCTTC
TRBV27,TRBJ2-7,.,many,15,CASSLDSTGPYEQYF,TGTGCCAGCAGTCTCGATTCGACAGGACCCTACGAGCAGTACTTC
TRBV20-1,TRBJ1-2,.,few,13,CSAGGEADYGYTF,TGCAGTGCTGGGGGGGAGGCCGACTATGGCTACACCTTC
TRBV7-2,TRBJ2-1,.,.,14,CASSSYGSFNEQFF,TGTGCCAGCAGCTCTTACGGGAGTTTCAATGAGCAGTTCTTC
TRBV5-1,TRBJ1-3,TRBD1,few,14,CASSPGTAGDTIYF,TGCGCCAGCAGCCCGGGGACAGCTGGGGACACCATATATTTT
TRBV20-1,TRBJ2-5,.,.,12,CSATQIGETQYF,TGCAGTGCTACCCAGATAGGGGAGACCCAGTACTTC
TRBV20-1,TRBJ2-3,.,few,14,CSASRPENTDTQYF,TGCAGTGCTAGCCGCCCGGAAAACACAGATACGCAGTATTTT
TRBV7-8,TRBJ1-2,TRBD1,.,16,CASSPIVTTGLSGYTF,TGTGCCAGCAGCCCAATAGTTACGACAGGGTTAAGTGGCTACACCTTC
TRBV20-1,TRBJ2-7,.,.,13,CSASGGLTYEQYF,TGCAGTGCTTCAGGGGGGTTGACCTACGAGCAGTACTTC
TRBV5-1,TRBJ2-1,.,many,14,CASSSTGQHNEQFF,TGCGCCAGCAGCTCTACGGGCCAACACAATGAGCAGTTCTTC